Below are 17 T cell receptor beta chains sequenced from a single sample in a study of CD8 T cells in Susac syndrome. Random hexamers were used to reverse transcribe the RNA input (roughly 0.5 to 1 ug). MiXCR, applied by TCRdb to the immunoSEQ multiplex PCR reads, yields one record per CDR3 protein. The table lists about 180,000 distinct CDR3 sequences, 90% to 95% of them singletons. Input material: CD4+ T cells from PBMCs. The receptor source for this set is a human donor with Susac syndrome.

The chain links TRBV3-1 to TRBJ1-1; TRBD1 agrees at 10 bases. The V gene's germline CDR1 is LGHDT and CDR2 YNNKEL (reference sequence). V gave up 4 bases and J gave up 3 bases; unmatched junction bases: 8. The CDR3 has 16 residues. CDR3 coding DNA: TGTGCCAGCAGCCGAACGGCCGGGACAGGGGACACTGAAGCTTTCTTT. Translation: CASSRTAGTGDTEAFF.

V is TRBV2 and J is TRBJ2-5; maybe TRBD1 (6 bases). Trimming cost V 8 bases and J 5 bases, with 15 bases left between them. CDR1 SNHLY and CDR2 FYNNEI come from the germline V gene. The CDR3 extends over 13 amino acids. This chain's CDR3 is CASGKGDAETQYF. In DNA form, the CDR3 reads TGTGCCAGCGGGAAGGGGGACGCCGAGACCCAGTACTTC.

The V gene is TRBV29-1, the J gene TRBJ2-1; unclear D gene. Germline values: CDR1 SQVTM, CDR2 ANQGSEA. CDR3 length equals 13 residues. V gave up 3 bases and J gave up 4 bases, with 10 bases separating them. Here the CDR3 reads CSVDGRSYNEQFF. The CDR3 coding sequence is TGCAGCGTTGACGGGCGGTCATACAATGAGCAGTTCTTC.

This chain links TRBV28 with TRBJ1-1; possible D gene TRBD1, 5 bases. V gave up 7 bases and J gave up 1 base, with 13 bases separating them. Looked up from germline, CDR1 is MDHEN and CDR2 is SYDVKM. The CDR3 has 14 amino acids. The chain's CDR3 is CASTPPGKNTEAFF. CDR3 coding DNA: TGTGCCAGCACCCCCCCAGGGAAGAACACTGAAGCTTTCTTT.

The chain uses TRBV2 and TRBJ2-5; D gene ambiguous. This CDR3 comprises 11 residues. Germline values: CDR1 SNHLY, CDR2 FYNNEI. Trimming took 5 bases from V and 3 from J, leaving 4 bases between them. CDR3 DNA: TGTGCCAGCAGTCACAAAGAGACCCAGTACTTC. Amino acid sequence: CASSHKETQYF.

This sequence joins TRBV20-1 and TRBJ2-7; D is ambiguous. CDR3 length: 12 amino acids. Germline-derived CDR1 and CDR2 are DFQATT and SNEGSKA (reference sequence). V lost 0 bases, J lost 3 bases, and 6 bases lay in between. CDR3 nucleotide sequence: TGCAGTGCTAGAGAGTCTAGCTACGAGCAGTACTTC. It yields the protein CSARESSYEQYF.

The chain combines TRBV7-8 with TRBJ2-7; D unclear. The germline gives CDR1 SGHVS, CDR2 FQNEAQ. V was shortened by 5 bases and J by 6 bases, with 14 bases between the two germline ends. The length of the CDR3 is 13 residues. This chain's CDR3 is CASSPTMGFEQYF. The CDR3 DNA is TGTGCCAGCAGCCCAACAATGGGGTTCGAGCAGTACTTC.

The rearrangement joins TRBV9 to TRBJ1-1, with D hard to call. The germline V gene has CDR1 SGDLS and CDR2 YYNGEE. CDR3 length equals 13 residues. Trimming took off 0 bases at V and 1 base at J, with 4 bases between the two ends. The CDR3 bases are TGTGCCAGCAGCGTAGAACAGAACACTGAAGCTTTCTTT. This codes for CASSVEQNTEAFF.

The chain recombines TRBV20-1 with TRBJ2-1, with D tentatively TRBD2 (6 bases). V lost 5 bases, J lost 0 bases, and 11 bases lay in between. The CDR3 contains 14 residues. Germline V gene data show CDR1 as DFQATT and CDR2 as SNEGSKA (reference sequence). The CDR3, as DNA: TGCAGTGCTTGGGGGGACGGCTCCTACAATGAGCAGTTCTTC. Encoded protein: CSAWGDGSYNEQFF.

CDR3 coding DNA: TGCGCCAGCGAGGAAGGGTCCTACAATGAGCAGTTCTTC. Its translation is CASEEGSYNEQFF. This sequence joins TRBV5-1 and TRBJ2-1, with D unresolved. V was clipped by 7 bases and J by 1 base, with 9 bases between them. The CDR3 runs 13 residues. CDR1 and CDR2 (germline): SGHRS, YFSETQ.

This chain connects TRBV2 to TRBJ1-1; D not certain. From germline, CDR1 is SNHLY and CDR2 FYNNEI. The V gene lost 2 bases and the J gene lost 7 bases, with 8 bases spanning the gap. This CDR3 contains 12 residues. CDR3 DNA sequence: TGTGCCAGCAGTGAAAGCGCACTTGAAGCTTTCTTT. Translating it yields CASSESALEAFF.

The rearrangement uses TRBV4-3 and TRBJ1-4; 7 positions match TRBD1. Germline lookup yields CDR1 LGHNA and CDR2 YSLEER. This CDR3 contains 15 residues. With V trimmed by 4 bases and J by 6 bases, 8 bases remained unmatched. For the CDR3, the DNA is TGCGCCAGCAGCCCCGACGGGACAGCTTATGAAAAACTGTTTTTT. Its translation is CASSPDGTAYEKLFF.

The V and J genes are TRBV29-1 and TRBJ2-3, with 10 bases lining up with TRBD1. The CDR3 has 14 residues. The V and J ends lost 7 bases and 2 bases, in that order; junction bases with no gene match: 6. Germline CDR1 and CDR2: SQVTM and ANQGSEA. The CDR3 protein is CSAWTGGVTDTQYF. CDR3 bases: TGCAGCGCATGGACAGGGGGGGTCACAGATACGCAGTATTTT.

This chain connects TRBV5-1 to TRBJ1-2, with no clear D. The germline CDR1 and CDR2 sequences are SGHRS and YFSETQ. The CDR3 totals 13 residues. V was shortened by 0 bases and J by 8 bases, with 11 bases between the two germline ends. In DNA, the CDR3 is TGCGCCAGCAGCTTGGAAGGGATCGGGGGCTACACCTTC. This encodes CASSLEGIGGYTF.

The CDR3 DNA is TGTGCCAGCAGCTCCCCGAACCGAGAGACCCAGTACTTC. It specifies CASSSPNRETQYF. V is TRBV5-4 and J is TRBJ2-5; D is unclear. Germline V CDR1 and CDR2: SGHNT, YYREEE (reference sequence). V was clipped by 3 bases and J by 4 bases, with 10 bases between them. This CDR3 region has 13 residues.

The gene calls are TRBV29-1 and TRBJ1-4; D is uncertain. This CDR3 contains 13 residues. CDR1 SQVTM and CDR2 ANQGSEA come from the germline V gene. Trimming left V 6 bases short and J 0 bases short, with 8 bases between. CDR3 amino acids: CSVGGATNEKLFF. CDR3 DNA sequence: TGCAGCGTCGGTGGGGCAACTAATGAAAAACTGTTTTTT.

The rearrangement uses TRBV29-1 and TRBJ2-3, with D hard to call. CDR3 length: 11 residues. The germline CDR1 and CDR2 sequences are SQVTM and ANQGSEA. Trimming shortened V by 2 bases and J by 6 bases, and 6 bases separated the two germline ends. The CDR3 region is CSVEPGDTQYF. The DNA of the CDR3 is TGCAGCGTTGAACCCGGGGATACGCAGTATTTT.